This section outlines one T cell receptor (beta chain) sequence together with its context. Antigen specificity is unknown. At one end the junction does not follow the germline gene, possibly because of a read error. This sample is part of a study of identical twins. Study-wide results and limits: It was possible that invariant MAIT and iNKT cells partly confounded the zero-insertion analyses. For monozygotic twins, models underestimated out-of-frame TCR alpha sharing.

Template switching added a universal primer binding site, and final cDNA carried unique molecular identifiers. TCRdb re-derived calls from the 5' RACE reads in MiXCR, one entry per CDR3 protein. Of approximately 1.8 million distinct CDR3 sequences in the sample, less than 40% were seen once. The CDR3 is 13 residues long. Germline CDR1 is DFQATT and CDR2 is SNEGSKA (reference sequence). The clonotype was recovered from a newborn girl in good health. The sample comprised cord blood. The chain employs TRBV20-1 and TRBJ2-5; 7 nucleotides align to TRBD2. The CDR3 protein is CGAIGTITETQYF. CDR3 DNA: TGCGGTGCCATCGGGACTATTACAGAGACCCAGTACTTC.